These 29 T cell receptor beta chains originate from one sample sequenced in a study of cytomegalovirus exposure and HLA in healthy donors. PCR employed 60 Vbeta and 13 Jbeta primers. Assay: immunoSEQ multiplex PCR; the TCRdb copy retains only in-frame clones and omits some. The sample holds approximately 180,000 clones; 77% are singletons and the top ten take roughly 3.5%. The sample consisted of PBMCs. These receptors originate from a woman aged 60-75 years in good health and CMV-seropositive.

The chain is built from TRBV27 and TRBJ2-7; 9 bases are shared with TRBD1. The CDR3 has 13 amino acids. CDR1 is MNHEY, CDR2 SMNVEV, per germline (reference sequence). J was trimmed by 4 bases and V by 10 bases; bases with no gene match: 8. CDR3 sequence: CAIADRGFYEQYF. The CDR3 bases are TGTGCCATAGCGGACAGGGGATTTTACGAGCAGTACTTC.

This chain links TRBV7-2 with TRBJ2-7; 9 nucleotides match TRBD1. V shed 1 base and J 5 bases; nucleotides not matched to a gene: 6. Germline V gene sequence: CDR1 SGHTA, CDR2 FQGNSA. The CDR3 sequence is 15 residues long. The CDR3 region has the DNA TGTGCCAGCAGCTTAGTGGGGGACAGGGTTAACGAGCAGTACTTC. Amino acid sequence: CASSLVGDRVNEQYF.

The chain couples TRBV6-5 to TRBJ2-7; 9 bases align to TRBD1. There are 14 residues in the CDR3. The V segment lost 5 bases and the J segment 4 bases; nucleotides outside the gene matches: 6. Germline assignment: CDR1 MNHEY and CDR2 SVGAGI. CDR3 nucleotides: TGTGCCAGCAGTGCCTCGGGACAGGGTTACGAGCAGTACTTC. Residues: CASSASGQGYEQYF.

V and J are TRBV29-1 and TRBJ2-5, with 7 bases that match TRBD2. CDR3 size: 12 residues. V gave up 7 bases and J gave up 4 bases; unmatched junction bases: 6. Germline V gives CDR1 SQVTM, CDR2 ANQGSEA. Written as DNA, the CDR3 is TGCAGCGGTGGAGGCGGGGGAGAGACCCAGTACTTC. Translation: CSGGGGGETQYF.

This clone has just a few counts. The chain joins TRBV6-1 to TRBJ2-3; 10 bases are shared with TRBD2. From germline, CDR1 is MNHNS and CDR2 SASEGT. The CDR3 consists of 14 residues. J lost 4 bases, V lost 8 bases, and 6 bases had no gene match. The CDR3 sequence is CASGTSGNADTQYF. CDR3 nucleotide sequence: TGTGCCAGCGGAACTAGCGGGAATGCAGATACGCAGTATTTT.

The chain recombines TRBV1 with TRBJ1-5; no DNA check was done on the table's D call, TRBD1. TRBV1 is deemed a pseudogene. This CDR3 has 17 amino acids. CDR3 in DNA: TGCACCAGCAGCTCCGTTAGGGGTTGTCGGGGCAATCAGCCCCAGCATTTT. This sequence encodes CTSSSVRGCRGNQPQHF.

The rearrangement links TRBV4-3 to TRBJ1-4; TRBD1 might be the D (6 bases). V was pared by 3 bases and J by 7 bases, with 18 bases between. The CDR3 totals 16 residues. Germline V gene data show CDR1 as LGHNA and CDR2 as YSLEER. The CDR3 region has the DNA TGCGCCAGCAGCCAGGGGGGGCACGGTGGTATTGAAAAACTGTTTTTT. This encodes CASSQGGHGGIEKLFF.

The chain couples TRBV7-2 to TRBJ1-3; 7 bases map to TRBD1. Germline CDR1 SGHTA, CDR2 FQGNSA. The CDR3 is 15 residues long. The junction had 5 bases not matched to a gene; V was cut back by 6 bases and J by 0 bases. CDR3 coding DNA: TGTGCCAGCAGTCCGGACAGGATCTCTGGAAACACCATATATTTT. Translation gives CASSPDRISGNTIYF.

Regarding this clone: Germline is not matched at one junction end, which may reflect a read error. This chain connects TRBV27 to TRBJ2-2; 9 nucleotides line up with TRBD2. The CDR3 spans 18 residues. Germline CDR1 reads MNHEY; CDR2 reads SMNVEV (reference sequence). The CDR3 loop is CTSSLRTTTSGNTGELFF. As DNA, the CDR3 is TGTACCAGCAGTTTGAGAACCACGACTAGCGGGAACACCGGGGAGCTGTTTTTT.

The chain is built from TRBV7-9 and TRBJ2-6; D is possibly TRBD2 (6 bases). Trimming took 5 bases from V and 0 from J, leaving 11 bases between them. Germline CDR1 reads SEHNR; CDR2 reads FQNEAQ (reference sequence). This CDR3 is built from 16 residues. The CDR3 here is CASSPGLSSGANVLTF. The CDR3 region has the DNA TGTGCCAGCAGCCCGGGACTGAGCTCTGGGGCCAACGTCCTGACTTTC. Full variable domain (outside the CDR3, taken from reference TRBV7-9 and TRBJ2-6): DTGVSQNPRHKITKRGQNVTFRCDPISEHNRLYWYRQTLGQGPEFLTYFQNEAQLEKSRLLSDRFSAERPKGSFSTLEIQRTEQGDSAMYLCASSPGLSSGANVLTFGAGSRLTVL.

In the case of this clone: The junction departs from the called germline gene at one end, perhaps through a read error. In nucleotides, the CDR3 is TGTGCTAGCAGCTCAGGGGATGGGGCAGATACGCAGTATTTT. It specifies CASSSGDGADTQYF. The rearrangement joins TRBV7-7 to TRBJ2-3; TRBD1 might be the D (6 bases). CDR3 size: 14 residues. Germline V CDR1 and CDR2: SSHAT, FNYEAQ (reference sequence).

The chain uses TRBV30 and TRBJ2-7; a possible D gene is TRBD2 (7 bases). The ends were cut back, 4 bases at V and 7 bases at J, with 14 bases in the middle. Germline V lookup: CDR1 GTSNPN, CDR2 SVGIG (reference sequence). This CDR3 spans 12 amino acids. The CDR3 DNA follows: TGTGCCTGGAATGCGGGGGCGTGGGAGCAGTACTTC. This translates into CAWNAGAWEQYF.

CDR3: CASSIQTNTGELFF. CDR3 coding DNA: TGTGCCAGTAGTATTCAGACGAACACCGGGGAGCTGTTTTTT. This rearrangement joins TRBV19 to TRBJ2-2; D is uncertain. This CDR3 has 14 residues. The V end lost 3 bases, the J end lost 0 bases, and 5 bases lay between the germline ends. Germline V gives CDR1 LNHDA, CDR2 SQIVND (reference sequence).

V usage is TRBV28 and J usage is TRBJ1-2; TRBD1 matches at 8 bases. The germline V gene has CDR1 MDHEN and CDR2 SYDVKM. Germline trimming cut 6 bases from V and 10 bases from J; bases unmatched to any gene: 7. The CDR3 totals 12 residues. For the CDR3, the DNA is TGTGCCAGCAGGGGGGACAGGTGGGCCTACACCTTC. The encoded protein is CASRGDRWAYTF.

The chain employs TRBV9 and TRBJ2-1; D perhaps matches TRBD2 (5 bases). V lost 9 bases to trimming and J lost 8 bases, with 21 bases between them. Germline lookup yields CDR1 SGDLS and CDR2 YYNGEE. This CDR3 has 14 amino acids. CDR3 coding DNA: TGTGCCACAAGCCCCGACCTCCTAGCCCATGAGCAGTTCTTC. Translated, it gives CATSPDLLAHEQFF.

The chain is built from TRBV6-6 and TRBJ2-1; TRBD2 matches at 9 bases. This CDR3 spans 14 amino acids. From germline, CDR1 is MNHNY and CDR2 SVGAGI (reference sequence). V trimming: 5 bases; J trimming: 15 bases; junction bases outside the gene matches: 14. For the CDR3, the DNA is TGTGCCAGCAGTCTACCGGCACTAGCGGGTGGTTCGTTCTTC. It is translated as CASSLPALAGGSFF.

This chain uses TRBV9 with TRBJ2-1; TRBD2 might be the D (6 bases). Germline V gives CDR1 SGDLS, CDR2 YYNGEE. Trimming cost V 0 bases and J 5 bases, with 12 bases left between them. The CDR3 sequence is 15 residues long. The CDR3 here is CASSVGWGLNNEQFF. For the CDR3, the DNA is TGTGCCAGCAGCGTAGGCTGGGGACTGAACAATGAGCAGTTCTTC.

Note on this clone: Since the CDR3 does not end with the conserved phenylalanine or tryptophan, this likely comes from a read error. The V and J genes are TRBV5-1 and TRBJ2-2; 11 nucleotides match TRBD1. Germline V lookup: CDR1 SGHRS, CDR2 YFSETQ. The CDR3 is 16 amino acids. J lost 4 bases, V lost 6 bases, and 8 bases had no gene match. CDR3 sequence: CASTPRGTGGTGELFL. CDR3 coding DNA: TGCGCCAGCACCCCCAGGGGGACAGGGGGCACCGGGGAGCTGTTTCTT.

This clone was recorded once. The CDR3 DNA sequence: TGTGCCAGCAGCTTAAATGTTGGGCGGGTGAATAAAGAGACCCAGTACTTC. This codes for CASSLNVGRVNKETQYF. V and J are TRBV7-2 and TRBJ2-5, with TRBD2 as a possible D gene (5 bases). The CDR3 has 17 residues. V dropped 2 bases and J dropped 3 bases, with 19 bases sitting between them. Germline CDR1 SGHTA, CDR2 FQGNSA.

This chain uses TRBV6-5 with TRBJ2-7; 10 bases are a match to TRBD1. V was pared by 2 bases and J by 3 bases, with 4 bases of the junction left unmatched. The CDR3 runs 15 residues. The germline gives CDR1 MNHEY, CDR2 SVGAGI. The CDR3 DNA follows: TGTGCCAGCAGTTACGGATGGACAGGGGGCTACGAGCAGTACTTC. The encoded protein is CASSYGWTGGYEQYF.

This clone was recorded once. The chain links TRBV7-3 to TRBJ2-1; 8 positions agree with TRBD2. The germline V gene encodes CDR1 SGHTA and CDR2 FQGTGA. V trimming: 4 bases; J trimming: 2 bases; junction bases outside the gene matches: 4. This CDR3 region has 15 residues. For the CDR3, the DNA is TGTGCCAGCAGCTCGGGGGGGCTAGCCTACAATGAGCAGTTCTTC. Its protein is CASSSGGLAYNEQFF.

Comment on this clone: This is likely a read error, given that the CDR3 carries no conserved phenylalanine or tryptophan at its end. The limits of the CDR3 on the DNA are not certain, so only TCRdb's listed CDR3 is given. The rearrangement links TRBV6-1 to TRBJ1-2; the D call TRBD1 from the table was never checked on the DNA. CDR1 is MNHNS, CDR2 SASEGT, per germline. The CDR3 has 12 residues if both end residues are counted. The CDR3 reads CASSERRDSLRI.

The V and J genes are TRBV19 and TRBJ1-5, with D possibly matching TRBD1 (6 bases). CDR3 size: 17 residues. Germline V gene lookup returns CDR1 LNHDA and CDR2 SQIVND (reference sequence). The V end lost 5 bases, the J end lost 2 bases, and 19 bases lay between the germline ends. CDR3 nucleotide sequence: TGTGCCAGTAGTCCGCAGACAGGCCTTGTTGGCAATCAGCCCCAGCATTTT. This gives the protein CASSPQTGLVGNQPQHF.

The chain uses TRBV27 and TRBJ2-1; the D gene is possibly TRBD2 (7 bases). The CDR3 consists of 15 residues. Trimming pared 2 bases from V and 5 bases from J, leaving 13 bases between. Germline-derived CDR1 and CDR2 are MNHEY and SMNVEV (reference sequence). CDR3 in amino acids: CASSLKRDINNEQFF. CDR3 nucleotide sequence: TGTGCCAGCAGTTTAAAGCGGGACATAAACAATGAGCAGTTCTTC.

This clone was observed a few times. The chain has TRBV5-1 and TRBJ2-1; 7 bases match TRBD2. V was pared by 1 base and J by 5 bases, with 6 bases of the junction left unmatched. This CDR3 spans 15 amino acids. The germline gives CDR1 SGHRS, CDR2 YFSETQ. CDR3 in amino acids: CASSLSSGHNNEQFF. In DNA form, the CDR3 reads TGCGCCAGCAGCTTGAGTAGCGGGCATAACAATGAGCAGTTCTTC. Looking up the rest from reference TRBV5-1 and TRBJ2-1 gives the full variable domain: KAGVTQTPRYLIKTRGQQVTLSCSPISGHRSVSWYQQTPGQGLQFLFEYFSETQRNKGNFPGRFSGRQFSNSRSEMNVSTLELGDSALYLCASSLSSGHNNEQFFGPGTRLTVL.

This clone has only one observation. The CDR3 DNA sequence: TGTGCCATCAGTGAGTCGAGGCAGGGGAGCAATGAGCAGTTCTTC. It is translated as CAISESRQGSNEQFF. The chain is built from TRBV10-3 and TRBJ2-1; a weak D match, TRBD1 (6 bases). V was pared by 0 bases and J by 6 bases, with 12 bases between. CDR3 length equals 15 residues. CDR1 is ENHRY and CDR2 is SYGVKD in the germline V gene.

The V and J genes are TRBV5-4 and TRBJ1-2; 10 bases map to TRBD1. This CDR3 is 13 amino acids long. V shed 5 bases, J shed 5 bases, and the junction held 3 bases outside the gene matches. Germline V gene lookup returns CDR1 SGHNT and CDR2 YYREEE (reference sequence). CDR3: CASSRDRGYGYTF. The CDR3 DNA sequence: TGTGCCAGCAGTCGGGACAGGGGATATGGCTACACCTTC.

This chain connects TRBV6-1 to TRBJ1-1; 10 nucleotides align to TRBD1. The V segment lost 4 bases and the J segment 1 base; nucleotides outside the gene matches: 9. CDR1 and CDR2 from the germline V gene are MNHNS and SASEGT. The CDR3 has 17 amino acids. CDR3 coding DNA: TGTGCCAGCAGTGGGGACAGGGGTGTCATTGGGAACACTGAAGCTTTCTTT. This gives the protein CASSGDRGVIGNTEAFF.

V and J are TRBV27 and TRBJ2-7; 12 bases map to TRBD2. V shed 2 bases and J 3 bases; nucleotides not matched to a gene: 11. The CDR3 covers 18 residues. CDR1 is MNHEY, CDR2 SMNVEV, per germline (reference sequence). CDR3 coding DNA: TGTGCCAGCAGTTTAAAACTAGCGGGGGGCATATTAGTCTACGAGCAGTACTTC. Its translation is CASSLKLAGGILVYEQYF.